The 32 T cell receptor beta chains below all came from one sample that was sequenced in a study of cytomegalovirus exposure and HLA in healthy donors (dated by TCRdb to about 2017). Library preparation employed the immunoSEQ multiplex PCR assay. For the multiplex PCR, a mixture combining 60 forward primers for TCR Vbeta segments and 13 reverse primers for TCR Jbeta segments was used. The immuneACCESS repertoire file appears here via TCRdb, limited to in-frame rearrangements. These files lack a portion of the clones; in checked studies, under half of the deficit traces to unresolved V genes, and the cause of the others is not known. The sample profile shows approximately 150,000 clones; under 85% of them were found once. The ten largest make up approximately 1.6% of the sample. The sample was PBMCs. These receptors originate from a woman under 40 in good health and CMV-seronegative.

The chain combines TRBV4-3 with TRBJ2-5, with TRBD2 matching over 8 bases. Germline V gene data show CDR1 as LGHNA and CDR2 as YSLEER. V lost 0 bases to trimming and J lost 2 bases; unmatched junction nucleotides: 2. The CDR3 has 15 amino acids. The CDR3: CASSQEGLAQETQYF. DNA for the CDR3: TGCGCCAGCAGCCAAGAAGGACTAGCTCAAGAGACCCAGTACTTC.

V usage is TRBV5-6 and J usage is TRBJ1-4; 10 bases map to TRBD1. CDR3 length equals 14 residues. Looked up from germline, CDR1 is SGHDT and CDR2 is YYEEEE. With V trimmed by 5 bases and J by 5 bases, 3 bases remained unmatched. The CDR3 DNA is TGTGCCAGCAGTTCGACAGGGGGCAATGAAAAACTGTTTTTT. It encodes CASSSTGGNEKLFF.

Notes on this clone: The junction does not match germline at one end; this may be a read error. This chain links TRBV15 with TRBJ1-2, with a possible D match to TRBD1 (5 bases). This CDR3 is 15 amino acids long. Germline V gives CDR1 LNHNV, CDR2 YYDKDF (reference sequence). CDR3 bases: TGTGCCACCAGCAGAGGACAGTCCCGGGGGTATGGCTACCCCTTC. Translated, it gives CATSRGQSRGYGYPF. Full variable domain (outside the CDR3, taken from reference TRBV15 and TRBJ1-2): DAMVIQNPRYQVTQFGKPVTLSCSQTLNHNVMYWYQQKSSQAPKLLFHYYDKDFNNEADTPDNFQSRRPNTSFCFLDIRSPGLGDTAMYLCATSRGQSRGYGYPFGSGTRLTVV.

The genes are TRBV7-3 and TRBJ2-3, with 7 bases matching TRBD1. Germline V gives CDR1 SGHTA, CDR2 FQGTGA. The CDR3 is 14 amino acids. Losses at the gene ends were 5 bases for V and 2 bases for J; bases not matched to a gene: 4. The CDR3 is CASSHGTDTDTQYF. The CDR3, as DNA: TGTGCCAGCAGCCACGGGACAGACACAGATACGCAGTATTTT.

The V gene is TRBV5-6, the J gene TRBJ2-7, with D perhaps matching TRBD1 (6 bases). V lost 1 base and J 3 bases, leaving 23 bases between the germline ends. The CDR3 spans 18 residues. The V gene's germline CDR1 is SGHDT and CDR2 YYEEEE. The CDR3 reads CASSLIWGSGAENYEQYF. Written as DNA, the CDR3 is TGTGCCAGCAGCTTGATTTGGGGCTCAGGGGCGGAAAACTACGAGCAGTACTTC.

This clone came up once. The chain joins TRBV30 to TRBJ1-1, with TRBD1 matching 7 bases. The CDR3 is 15 residues long. With V trimmed by 3 bases and J by 0 bases, 7 bases remained unmatched. Germline V gene sequence: CDR1 GTSNPN, CDR2 SVGIG (reference sequence). Here the CDR3 reads CAWRYKDRLNTEAFF. CDR3 DNA: TGTGCCTGGAGGTATAAGGACAGGTTGAACACTGAAGCTTTCTTT.

This clone came up once. This chain joins TRBV4-2 and TRBJ2-1; 11 nucleotides agree with TRBD2. This CDR3 is built from 16 residues. V dropped 5 bases and J dropped 2; count of bases not matched to a gene: 5. Germline values: CDR1 LGHNA, CDR2 YNFKEQ. CDR3: CASSWRLAGTYNEQFF. The CDR3 region has the DNA TGTGCCAGCAGCTGGCGACTAGCGGGGACCTACAATGAGCAGTTCTTC.

The V and J genes are TRBV5-1 and TRBJ2-5; a weak D match, TRBD1 (6 bases). This CDR3 spans 14 amino acids. CDR1 is SGHRS, CDR2 YFSETQ, per germline. V lost 5 bases and J 2 bases, leaving 13 bases between the germline ends. The CDR3 nucleotides read TGCGCCAGCAGAATCCGGGACACACAAGAGACCCAGTACTTC. Amino acid sequence: CASRIRDTQETQYF.

Here the CDR3 reads CASSLYGGVVTDTQYF. The DNA for the CDR3 is TGTGCCAGCAGTTTATATGGGGGGGTCGTAACAGATACGCAGTATTTT. The chain links TRBV27 to TRBJ2-3, with TRBD2 identical over 7 bases. The germline V gene encodes CDR1 MNHEY and CDR2 SMNVEV (reference sequence). V dropped 1 base and J dropped 3; count of bases not matched to a gene: 7. This CDR3 region has 16 residues.

A note on this clone: Its ends do not fully match the called genes, so a read error is possible. This rearrangement joins TRBV30 to TRBJ1-2; TRBD1 aligns across 10 bases. This CDR3 region has 14 residues. Germline-derived CDR1 and CDR2 are GTSNPN and SVGIG (reference sequence). Here the CDR3 DNA reads TGTGCAAACCGAAGGACAGGGGGAGACTATGGCTACCCCTTC. Amino acids: CANRRTGGDYGYPF.

This chain links TRBV19 with TRBJ1-6; TRBD1 is a possible D gene (6 bases). V dropped 4 bases and J dropped 8 bases, with 15 bases sitting between them. Germline V CDR1 and CDR2: LNHDA, SQIVND (reference sequence). The CDR3 spans 15 residues. In nucleotides, the CDR3 is TGTGCCAGTAGTAACACCGGGACACTGGATTCACCCCTCCACTTT. Translated, it gives CASSNTGTLDSPLHF.

The rearrangement links TRBV5-8 to TRBJ2-7, with D uncertain. CDR1 and CDR2 (germline): SGHTS, YDEGEE. The CDR3 runs to 12 residues. V gave up 6 bases and J gave up 2 bases, with 9 bases separating them. CDR3 amino acids: CASTHITYEQYF. The CDR3 coding sequence is TGTGCCAGCACCCACATAACCTACGAGCAGTACTTC.

The rearrangement uses TRBV5-1 and TRBJ2-1, with 8 bases fitting TRBD1. The V gene's germline CDR1 is SGHRS and CDR2 YFSETQ. The length of the CDR3 is 14 residues. J lost 7 bases, V lost 4 bases, and 7 bases had no gene match. The DNA for the CDR3 is TGCGCCAGCAGCAGGCAGGGGGCGCATAATGAGCAGTTCTTC. This translates into CASSRQGAHNEQFF.

This clone was found a few times. J is TRBJ1-1 and V is TRBV6-5; D is unresolved. The V end lost 4 bases, the J end lost 6 bases, and 15 bases lay between the germline ends. The CDR3 has 14 residues. Germline V gene data show CDR1 as MNHEY and CDR2 as SVGAGI. CDR3 DNA sequence: TGTGCCAGCAGTTTCCGGGAGGGAGTTGCTGAAGCTTTCTTT. Translation: CASSFREGVAEAFF.

The V gene is TRBV28, the J gene TRBJ1-5; D is uncertain. V was pared by 4 bases and J by 5 bases, with 18 bases between. Germline V gene data show CDR1 as MDHEN and CDR2 as SYDVKM. The CDR3 sequence is 16 residues long. The CDR3: CASSSPGAIYHQPQHF. The CDR3 nucleotides read TGTGCCAGCAGTTCCCCCGGAGCCATATATCATCAGCCCCAGCATTTT.

The V and J genes are TRBV5-1 and TRBJ1-1; D is ambiguous. The CDR3 is 12 residues long. Per germline, CDR1 SGHRS and CDR2 YFSETQ. Deletions cut 4 bases from V and 1 base from J, with 5 bases between. The CDR3 region has the DNA TGCGCCAGCAGCGGGCAGAACACTGAAGCTTTCTTT. This gives the protein CASSGQNTEAFF. The whole variable domain, filled in from reference TRBV5-1 and TRBJ1-1, reads KAGVTQTPRYLIKTRGQQVTLSCSPISGHRSVSWYQQTPGQGLQFLFEYFSETQRNKGNFPGRFSGRQFSNSRSEMNVSTLELGDSALYLCASSGQNTEAFFGQGTRLTVV.

The rearrangement uses TRBV5-1 and TRBJ2-4, with D perhaps TRBD1 (6 bases). The CDR3 runs 18 residues. V was shortened by 0 bases and J by 0 bases, with 16 bases between the two germline ends. Germline CDR1 is SGHRS and CDR2 is YFSETQ. The CDR3 loop is CASSLVTGDLLAKNIQYF. CDR3 nucleotide sequence: TGCGCCAGCAGCTTGGTGACAGGAGACCTCCTAGCCAAAAACATTCAGTACTTC.

This chain connects TRBV5-8 to TRBJ2-1, with D possibly TRBD2 on 6 matching bases. The V end lost 4 bases, the J end lost 6 bases, and 17 bases lay between the germline ends. This CDR3 region has 15 residues. The germline V gene has CDR1 SGHTS and CDR2 YDEGEE. The CDR3 reads CASSPRDWPTNEQFF. The CDR3 DNA follows: TGTGCCAGCAGCCCCCGGGACTGGCCCACCAATGAGCAGTTCTTC.

V is TRBV7-3 and J is TRBJ1-1; 7 bases are shared with TRBD1. The trim removed 3 bases at V and 10 bases at J, leaving 8 bases unmatched. The CDR3 contains 13 residues. Germline V gives CDR1 SGHTA, CDR2 FQGTGA. The CDR3 is CASSFTGAGGAFF. The CDR3 DNA sequence: TGTGCCAGCAGCTTCACAGGGGCGGGGGGAGCTTTCTTT.

This clone was counted a single time. This chain joins TRBV5-1 and TRBJ2-3, with 9 bases identical to TRBD1. The junction had 3 bases not matched to a gene; V was cut back by 2 bases and J by 5 bases. CDR1 SGHRS and CDR2 YFSETQ come from the germline V gene. This CDR3 comprises 14 residues. CDR3 loop: CASSLDRGVDTQYF. As DNA, the CDR3 is TGCGCCAGCAGCTTAGACAGGGGGGTAGATACGCAGTATTTT.

This chain joins TRBV5-6 and TRBJ2-7, with 8 bases identical to TRBD1. The V gene end was trimmed by 5 bases and the J gene end by 3 bases; junction bases not matched to a gene: 10. CDR1 and CDR2 (germline): SGHDT, YYEEEE. The CDR3 contains 15 residues. The CDR3 is CASSSSGGVIYEQYF. The CDR3 nucleotides are TGTGCCAGCAGTTCCTCAGGGGGCGTAATCTACGAGCAGTACTTC.

This clone was recorded only once. The chain uses TRBV5-1 and TRBJ2-7; 14 bases are a match to TRBD2. V was pared by 3 bases and J by 5 bases, with 7 bases of the junction left unmatched. Germline CDR1 SGHRS, CDR2 YFSETQ. The CDR3 loop spans 16 amino acids. The CDR3 protein is CASSSGTSGSRDEQYF. DNA for the CDR3: TGCGCCAGCAGCTCGGGGACTAGCGGGAGTCGCGACGAGCAGTACTTC.

The V and J genes are TRBV10-3 and TRBJ2-1, with TRBD1 matching 9 bases. V was clipped by 6 bases and J by 0 bases; unmatched bases: 6. Per germline, CDR1 ENHRY and CDR2 SYGVKD. CDR3 length: 16 amino acids. The CDR3 bases are TGTGCCATCAGCACGACAGGGGGAATCTCCTACAATGAGCAGTTCTTC. As protein: CAISTTGGISYNEQFF.

J is TRBJ2-7 and V is TRBV11-2, with D perhaps TRBD1 (6 bases). Germline CDR1 is SGHAT and CDR2 is FQNNGV. Trimming removed 1 base from V and 3 bases from J, with 13 bases in between. The CDR3 consists of 15 residues. The CDR3 loop is CASSLVPGQIYEQYF. In nucleotides, the CDR3 is TGTGCCAGCAGCTTAGTACCGGGACAAATCTACGAGCAGTACTTC.

The chain employs TRBV7-9 and TRBJ1-2; 9 bases align to TRBD1. Germline trimming cut 5 bases from V and 4 bases from J; bases unmatched to any gene: 11. This CDR3 contains 16 residues. Germline CDR1 and CDR2: SEHNR and FQNEAQ (reference sequence). The CDR3 protein is CASSRPGTGFGYGYTF. Here the CDR3 DNA reads TGTGCCAGCAGCCGTCCCGGGACAGGGTTTGGCTATGGCTACACCTTC.

This rearrangement joins TRBV28 to TRBJ1-2; 8 nucleotides match TRBD1. V was clipped by 3 bases and J by 6 bases; unmatched bases: 9. Germline lookup yields CDR1 MDHEN and CDR2 SYDVKM. The CDR3 is 15 residues long. The CDR3 region has the DNA TGTGCCAGCAGTTTGCAGGGGGCGGGGGCCCATGGCTACACCTTC. Translating it yields CASSLQGAGAHGYTF.

This sequence joins TRBV7-8 and TRBJ1-1; TRBD1 is a possible D gene (5 bases). The V and J ends lost 1 base and 5 bases respectively, with 11 bases between them. Germline V CDR1 and CDR2: SGHVS, FQNEAQ. The CDR3 sequence is 14 residues long. CDR3 sequence reads: CASSLVPGYTEAFF. The CDR3 DNA reads as TGTGCCAGCAGCTTAGTACCAGGGTATACTGAAGCTTTCTTT.

This chain connects TRBV7-2 to TRBJ1-1, with D maybe TRBD1 (5 bases). CDR3 length: 14 amino acids. V was cut by 2 bases and J by 7 bases, with 14 bases left in between. In germline, CDR1 is SGHTA, CDR2 FQGNSA. In DNA form, the CDR3 reads TGTGCCAGCAGCTTACTGAAGGGGCTGGGTGAAGCTTTCTTT. Amino acids: CASSLLKGLGEAFF.

This chain joins TRBV5-6 and TRBJ2-4; D perhaps matches TRBD2 (5 bases). Per germline, CDR1 SGHDT and CDR2 YYEEEE. There are 14 residues in the CDR3. Trimming removed 4 bases at V and 2 bases at J, with 10 bases between. The CDR3 bases are TGTGCCAGCAGCAGTCTCGGGACCAAAAACATTCAGTACTTC. As protein: CASSSLGTKNIQYF.

This chain links TRBV7-3 with TRBJ1-1, with D unclear. The CDR3 covers 16 residues. Deletions cut 1 base from V and 1 base from J, with 13 bases between. The V gene's germline CDR1 is SGHTA and CDR2 FQGTGA. The CDR3 region has the DNA TGTGCCAGCAGCTTAAGCGGAGACGGGAAGAACACTGAAGCTTTCTTT. It is translated as CASSLSGDGKNTEAFF. Full variable domain (rest looked up from reference TRBV7-3 and TRBJ1-1): GAGVSQTPSNKVTEKGKYVELRCDPISGHTALYWYRQSLGQGPEFLIYFQGTGAADDSGLPNDRFFAVRPEGSVSTLKIQRTERGDSAVYLCASSLSGDGKNTEAFFGQGTRLTVV.

This clone was observed once. CDR3 DNA: TGTGCCAGCACCGCCGGGACAGGGGGAGGTAGCACCGGGGAGCTGTTTTTT. Amino acids: CASTAGTGGGSTGELFF. V and J are TRBV2 and TRBJ2-2, with 11 nucleotides matching TRBD1. This CDR3 is built from 17 residues. V shed 7 bases and J 4 bases; nucleotides not matched to a gene: 11. Germline V CDR1 and CDR2: SNHLY, FYNNEI.

This chain connects TRBV9 to TRBJ1-6, with 8 bases fitting TRBD1. CDR1 and CDR2 from the germline V gene are SGDLS and YYNGEE. V shed 4 bases and J 6 bases; nucleotides not matched to a gene: 6. There are 15 residues in the CDR3. The CDR3 sequence: CASSLRQGRNSPLHF. The CDR3, as DNA: TGTGCCAGCAGCCTCAGACAGGGGCGTAATTCACCCCTCCACTTT.